A selection of T cell receptor beta chains follows, all from one sample in a study of blood T cell repertoires in COVID-19. Measured with immunoSEQ multiplex PCR; TCRdb has only the in-frame clones, and not every one. In the table there are approximately 43,000 clones, about 81% of which are singletons. The sequenced material came from peripheral blood. The receptor source for this set is a man aged 35-49 years with active or convalescent COVID-19. Each CDR3 is given with its conserved first and last residue.

j_call	v_call	cdr3_aa
TRBJ1-5	TRBV13	CASSAGPLGNQPQHF
TRBJ1-4	TRBV6-4	CASSTRGGAEKLFF
TRBJ1-4	TRBV2	CASRQPRDRGQDNEKLFF
TRBJ2-6	TRBV7-3	CASSLDRGPLSGANVLTF
TRBJ2-1	TRBV10-3	CAISESSAVLF
TRBJ2-5	TRBV12-2	CASRQQGKRGQETQYF
TRBJ2-7	TRBV4-1	CASSQGSRSYEQYF
TRBJ1-6	TRBV5-1	CASSKDRQAPLHF
TRBJ1-1	TRBV28	CASNPGGVNTEAFF
TRBJ2-3	TRBV29-1	CSVGTSAFTDTQYF
TRBJ1-2	TRBV5-6	CASSPGTPYGYTF
TRBJ2-7	TRBV11-3	CASSFGQDYEQYF
TRBJ2-5	TRBV24-1	CATSDPGTGDRETQYF
TRBJ1-2	TRBV10-3	CAISDQGYGYTF
TRBJ2-7	TRBV19	CASTDRSYEQYF
TRBJ1-2	TRBV7-2	CASSLGIVWGYTF
TRBJ2-1	TRBV3-1/TRBV3-2	CASSQDTGDNNEQFF
TRBJ1-1	TRBV9	CASSVVGQNTEAFF
TRBJ2-7	TRBV4-1	CASTEGAYEQYF
TRBJ1-1	TRBV28	CASRGGTGGEAFF
TRBJ1-6	TRBV6-5	CASSSGQAGVTPLHF
TRBJ1-2	TRBV9	CASSEGQGPNYGYTF
TRBJ1-6	TRBV6-5	CASSYPYSPLHF
TRBJ2-7	TRBV4-1	CASSQASGGGTGEQYF
TRBJ1-1	TRBV10-3	CGAGGSTEAFF
TRBJ1-2	TRBV18	CASSPPGGNYGYTF